A single sample is the source of the 27 T cell receptor beta chains below, sequenced in a study of blood T cell repertoires in COVID-19. Clones were sequenced by immunoSEQ multiplex PCR, and TCRdb holds only the in-frame ones, with some missing. Of some 30,000 clones listed, roughly 88% are singletons. The sample taken for sequencing was peripheral blood. The receptor source for this set is a human donor in a cohort sampled during active COVID-19.

This chain links TRBV3-1 (or the pseudogene TRBV3-2) with TRBJ2-7; D is ambiguous. Trimming removed 4 bases at V and 4 bases at J, with 5 bases between. CDR1 is LGHDT, CDR2 YNNKEL, per germline (reference sequence). This CDR3 has 11 amino acids. Here the CDR3 reads CASSRVYEQYF. The DNA of the CDR3 is TGTGCCAGCAGCCGCGTATACGAGCAGTACTTC.

The CDR3 loop reads CASSRTSVAGELFF. The DNA of the CDR3 is TGTGCCAGCAGTCGGACTAGCGTTGCCGGGGAGCTGTTTTTT. The J gene is TRBJ2-2, the V gene TRBV27, with 9 bases aligning to TRBD2. The CDR3 consists of 14 residues. V shed 5 bases and J 6 bases; nucleotides not matched to a gene: 4. CDR1 MNHEY and CDR2 SMNVEV come from the germline V gene (reference sequence).

This chain connects TRBV19 to TRBJ1-5, with TRBD1 matching over 7 bases. In germline, CDR1 is LNHDA, CDR2 SQIVND (reference sequence). The V segment lost 5 bases and the J segment 1 base; nucleotides outside the gene matches: 11. The CDR3 sequence is 17 residues long. CDR3 bases: TGTGCCAGTAGTGAGGGGGCTCGGGCTCCCAGCAATCAGCCCCAGCATTTT. Its translation is CASSEGARAPSNQPQHF.

V gene TRBV4-2 combines with J gene TRBJ1-2; TRBD1 agrees at 11 bases. Germline lookup yields CDR1 LGHNA and CDR2 YNFKEQ. The trim removed 2 bases at V and 7 bases at J, leaving 6 bases unmatched. The CDR3 has 15 residues. CDR3 bases: TGTGCCAGCAGCCAAAGCGGGACAGGGGGTGGTGGCTACACCTTC. It yields the protein CASSQSGTGGGGYTF.

The chain employs TRBV27 and TRBJ1-6; the D is unclear. V was cut by 5 bases and J by 8 bases, with 10 bases left in between. This CDR3 has 13 residues. Germline lookup yields CDR1 MNHEY and CDR2 SMNVEV (reference sequence). The DNA for the CDR3 is TGTGCCAGCAGTCGCCGGGAGGATTCACCCCTCCACTTT. Amino acid sequence: CASSRREDSPLHF.

Written as DNA, the CDR3 is TGCGCCAGCAGCCTGGGGGACAGGGGGACGAAGGGCTACACCTTC. Protein product: CASSLGDRGTKGYTF. The chain combines TRBV5-1 with TRBJ1-2; 11 bases match TRBD1. The CDR3 sequence is 15 residues long. The V and J ends lost 4 bases and 8 bases, in that order; junction bases with no gene match: 10. Germline lookup yields CDR1 SGHRS and CDR2 YFSETQ.

The chain is built from TRBV4-2 and TRBJ1-6; 8 nucleotides align to TRBD1. This CDR3 has 18 residues. The V and J ends lost 5 bases and 0 bases, in that order; junction bases with no gene match: 9. CDR1 LGHNA and CDR2 YNFKEQ come from the germline V gene. CDR3 amino acids: CASSSSQGASSYNSPLHF. The DNA for the CDR3 is TGTGCCAGCAGCTCATCTCAGGGGGCCAGCTCCTATAATTCACCCCTCCACTTT.

This rearrangement joins TRBV7-2 to TRBJ2-5; 7 bases align to TRBD1. The V and J ends lost 6 bases and 7 bases, in that order; junction bases with no gene match: 5. CDR3 length equals 12 residues. Germline CDR1 is SGHTA and CDR2 is FQGNSA. The CDR3: CASRRTGGTQYF. The CDR3 DNA reads TGTGCCAGCAGACGGACAGGAGGGACCCAGTACTTC. The full variable domain, with the rest looked up from reference TRBV7-2 and TRBJ2-5, is GAGVSQSPSNKVTEKGKDVELRCDPISGHTALYWYRQSLGQGLEFLIYFQGNSAPDKSGLPSDRFSAERTGGSVSTLTIQRTQQEDSAVYLCASRRTGGTQYFGPGTRLLVL.

V is TRBV7-3 and J is TRBJ2-1, with 9 bases that match TRBD2. V dropped 4 bases and J dropped 1; count of bases not matched to a gene: 2. CDR3 length equals 15 residues. Germline CDR1 reads SGHTA; CDR2 reads FQGTGA. The DNA for the CDR3 is TGTGCCAGCAGCTCGACTAGCGGTTCCTACAATGAGCAGTTCTTC. Its protein product is CASSSTSGSYNEQFF.

This chain joins TRBV7-2 and TRBJ1-1; perhaps TRBD1 as D (5 bases). Between the trimmed V and J ends, which lost 5 bases and 1 base, there was a span of 11 bases. Looked up from germline, CDR1 is SGHTA and CDR2 is FQGNSA. The CDR3 loop spans 14 amino acids. The CDR3 nucleotides read TGTGCCAGCAGCCGGACAACGGGGAACACTGAAGCTTTCTTT. It codes for CASSRTTGNTEAFF.

This clone was seen once. V gene TRBV6-5 combines with J gene TRBJ1-4; no clear D gene. V was cut by 7 bases and J by 0 bases, with 9 bases left in between. Germline CDR1 reads MNHEY; CDR2 reads SVGAGI. The CDR3 extends over 14 amino acids. The CDR3 loop reads CASTEVTTNEKLFF. The CDR3 region has the DNA TGTGCCAGCACCGAGGTAACAACTAATGAAAAACTGTTTTTT.

The table lists this clone with a count of one. The chain employs TRBV4-1 and TRBJ2-5; the match to TRBD2 covers 7 bases. V trimming: 4 bases; J trimming: 4 bases; junction bases outside the gene matches: 15. The CDR3 is made up of 17 amino acids. From germline, CDR1 is MGHRA and CDR2 YSYEKL. CDR3 DNA: TGCGCCAGCAGCCCCCCCCCGTTCGCCGGGAGGAGAGAGACCCAGTACTTC. This gives the protein CASSPPPFAGRRETQYF.

The V call is TRBV6-5, the J call TRBJ2-2; D is possibly TRBD1 (6 bases). CDR3 length equals 14 residues. Germline V gene lookup returns CDR1 MNHEY and CDR2 SVGAGI. The ends were cut back, 7 bases at V and 0 bases at J, with 9 bases in the middle. The CDR3 nucleotides are TGTGCCAGCATGGCAGGGGCGAACACCGGGGAGCTGTTTTTT. Its protein product is CASMAGANTGELFF.

Regarding this clone: Distinct nucleotide sequences in the sample also encode this CDR3. The V call is TRBV5-1, the J call TRBJ2-5; no definite D call. The V end was cut by 4 bases, the J end by 5 bases, with 9 bases between. This CDR3 has 12 amino acids. CDR1 and CDR2 (germline): SGHRS, YFSETQ. The DNA for the CDR3 is TGCGCCAGCAGCCACAGTTGGGAGACCCAGTACTTC. This sequence encodes CASSHSWETQYF. Based on the CDR3 plus reference TRBV5-1 and TRBJ2-5, the full variable domain is KAGVTQTPRYLIKTRGQQVTLSCSPISGHRSVSWYQQTPGQGLQFLFEYFSETQRNKGNFPGRFSGRQFSNSRSEMNVSTLELGDSALYLCASSHSWETQYFGPGTRLLVL.

The genes are TRBV10-3 and TRBJ2-7, with D possibly TRBD2 on 5 matching bases. The CDR3 covers 14 residues. Trimming took 1 base from V and 0 from J, leaving 7 bases between them. Germline assignment: CDR1 ENHRY and CDR2 SYGVKD. The CDR3: CAISELGSSYEQYF. The CDR3 region has the DNA TGTGCCATCAGTGAGTTAGGGAGCTCCTACGAGCAGTACTTC.

V and J are TRBV16 and TRBJ1-1; tentative D call: TRBD1 (6 bases). Per the germline V gene, CDR1 is KGHSY and CDR2 is FQNENV. CDR3 length: 13 amino acids. Between the trimmed V and J ends, which lost 8 bases and 6 bases, there was a span of 16 bases. The CDR3 spells CASGNRVVAEAFF. The CDR3 nucleotides read TGTGCCAGCGGTAACAGGGTAGTCGCTGAAGCTTTCTTT.

This clone was seen just once. The rearrangement uses TRBV7-9 and TRBJ2-7; TRBD1 might be the D (5 bases). CDR1 is SEHNR and CDR2 is FQNEAQ in the germline V gene (reference sequence). The CDR3 covers 12 residues. The V and J ends lost 4 bases and 4 bases respectively, with 8 bases between them. The CDR3 spells CASSSQGYEQYF. The CDR3 DNA sequence: TGTGCCAGCAGCTCCCAGGGTTACGAGCAGTACTTC.

This clone was detected a few times. The rearrangement joins TRBV7-9 to TRBJ1-2; unclear D gene. Germline CDR1 reads SEHNR; CDR2 reads FQNEAQ (reference sequence). Trimming took off 5 bases at V and 4 bases at J, with 11 bases between the two ends. The CDR3 runs 13 residues. The CDR3 DNA is TGTGCCAGCAGCCGTGACATCCCCTATGGCTACACCTTC. As protein: CASSRDIPYGYTF.

The rearrangement uses TRBV24-1 and TRBJ2-1, with 16 bases fitting TRBD2. There are 17 residues in the CDR3. The germline CDR1 and CDR2 sequences are KGHDR and SFDVKD. V was pared by 2 bases and J by 8 bases, with 5 bases of the junction left unmatched. The CDR3, as DNA: TGTGCCACCAGTGATTCGGGACTAGCGGGGGGGATGCATGAGCAGTTCTTC. It yields the protein CATSDSGLAGGMHEQFF.

V and J are TRBV3-1 (or the pseudogene TRBV3-2) and TRBJ2-5, with 8 bases matching TRBD2. V was pared by 5 bases and J by 3 bases, with 8 bases of the junction left unmatched. CDR3 length: 15 residues. Per germline, CDR1 LGHDT and CDR2 YNNKEL (reference sequence). CDR3 nucleotide sequence: TGTGCCAGCAGCGCCCCGGAGCGGGGGAAAGAGACCCAGTACTTC. Encoded protein: CASSAPERGKETQYF.

The gene calls are TRBV19 and TRBJ1-4, with a tentative D call TRBD1 (6 bases). In germline, CDR1 is LNHDA, CDR2 SQIVND (reference sequence). The CDR3 length is 14 residues. Trimming stripped 6 bases from V and 6 bases from J, with 14 bases between. The CDR3 is CASRATGTDEKLFF. The CDR3 DNA follows: TGTGCCAGTAGGGCTACAGGGACGGATGAAAAACTGTTTTTT. The full variable domain, in which reference TRBV19 and TRBJ1-4 provide the parts outside the CDR3, is DGGITQSPKYLFRKEGQNVTLSCEQNLNHDAMYWYRQDPGQGLRLIYYSQIVNDFQKGDIAEGYSVSREKKESFPLTVTSAQKNPTAFYLCASRATGTDEKLFFGSGTQLSVL.

This rearrangement joins TRBV4-3 to TRBJ2-2, with D possibly being TRBD2 (6 bases). V dropped 2 bases and J dropped 6 bases, with 13 bases sitting between them. The CDR3 covers 15 residues. Germline V CDR1 and CDR2: LGHNA, YSLEER. CDR3 coding DNA: TGCGCCAGCAGCCAATCTTACCGACTAGCCGGGGAGCTGTTTTTT. Encoded protein: CASSQSYRLAGELFF.

This chain uses TRBV15 with TRBJ1-6; tentatively, D is TRBD1 (5 bases). CDR1 is LNHNV and CDR2 is YYDKDF in the germline V gene (reference sequence). V dropped 3 bases and J dropped 3 bases, with 12 bases sitting between them. This CDR3 spans 16 amino acids. CDR3: CATSRSQAIYNSPLHF. CDR3 nucleotide sequence: TGTGCCACCAGCAGGTCACAGGCCATCTATAATTCACCCCTCCACTTT.

The gene calls are TRBV5-6 and TRBJ2-4; perhaps TRBD1 as D (5 bases). There are 14 residues in the CDR3. V lost 2 bases and J 3 bases, leaving 9 bases between the germline ends. Germline CDR1 SGHDT, CDR2 YYEEEE. The CDR3 sequence is CASSLGQGKNIQYF. For the CDR3, the DNA is TGTGCCAGCAGCTTAGGCCAGGGCAAAAACATTCAGTACTTC.

This clone was found a few times. DNA of the CDR3: TGCGCCAGCAGCCAAAAGGGCGGGAACGCGAACACCGGGGAGCTGTTTTTT. Protein: CASSQKGGNANTGELFF. This chain links TRBV4-1 with TRBJ2-2, with D perhaps matching TRBD2 (6 bases). The CDR3 consists of 17 residues. Per germline, CDR1 MGHRA and CDR2 YSYEKL. Trimming removed 2 bases from V and 0 bases from J, with 13 bases in between.

J is TRBJ2-1 and V is TRBV2, with D tentatively TRBD2 (6 bases). V gave up 6 bases and J gave up 1 base, with 13 bases separating them. This CDR3 has 15 residues. The germline gives CDR1 SNHLY, CDR2 FYNNEI. The CDR3 loop reads CASSPSGGSYNEQFF. In DNA form, the CDR3 reads TGTGCCAGCAGCCCCAGTGGGGGGTCCTACAATGAGCAGTTCTTC.

The gene calls are TRBV4-2 and TRBJ2-5; 9 nucleotides match TRBD2. J lost 1 base, V lost 0 bases, and 0 bases had no gene match. Germline values: CDR1 LGHNA, CDR2 YNFKEQ. CDR3 size: 15 residues. The CDR3 nucleotides are TGTGCCAGCAGCCAAGAGCGGGGGGGCCAAGAGACCCAGTACTTC. It yields the protein CASSQERGGQETQYF.